What follows are 16 T cell receptor beta chains derived from one specimen sequenced in a study of blood T cell repertoires in COVID-19. Data came from immunoSEQ multiplex PCR; TCRdb stores just in-frame clones and leaves some out. The sample lists roughly 200,000 clones, roughly 85% occurring once. The material sequenced was PBMCs or T cells enriched from blood (not recorded which). These receptors were taken from a man in his forties who had recovered from COVID-19.

This clone came up once. One end of the junction fails to match germline, which may point to a read error. The chain recombines TRBV6-6 with TRBJ1-4; TRBD1 is a possible D gene (5 bases). Germline CDR1 and CDR2: MNHNY and SVGAGI (reference sequence). The CDR3 runs to 14 residues. As DNA, the CDR3 is TGTGCCAGCAGCTTGACGGACATTAAGCTGTCGATCCTTTTT. Amino acids: CASSLTDIKLSILF.

V and J are TRBV28 and TRBJ2-2; 16 nucleotides align to TRBD2. Germline trimming cut 8 bases from V and 5 bases from J; bases unmatched to any gene: 2. There are 15 residues in the CDR3. CDR1 MDHEN and CDR2 SYDVKM come from the germline V gene. CDR3 sequence (DNA): TGTGCCAGCGGGACTAGCGGGAGGGTGACCGGGGAGCTGTTTTTT. Translation: CASGTSGRVTGELFF.

The rearrangement links TRBV7-9 to TRBJ2-7, with 10 bases identical to TRBD1. Germline V gene lookup returns CDR1 SEHNR and CDR2 FQNEAQ (reference sequence). V was pared by 5 bases and J by 0 bases, with 7 bases of the junction left unmatched. The CDR3 has 16 amino acids. As DNA, the CDR3 is TGTGCCAGCAGCGCCGACAGGGGGCCAAGCTCCTACGAGCAGTACTTC. Amino acids: CASSADRGPSSYEQYF.

This sequence joins TRBV27 and TRBJ1-3; TRBD1 matches 7 bases. Germline CDR1 is MNHEY and CDR2 is SMNVEV (reference sequence). The length of the CDR3 is 14 residues. V shed 8 bases, J shed 2 bases, and the junction held 6 bases outside the gene matches. The CDR3 nucleotides are TGTGCCAGCGATGCAGGACAGGCTGGAAACACCATATATTTT. Its translation is CASDAGQAGNTIYF.

The V call is TRBV18, the J call TRBJ1-6, with TRBD1 as a possible D gene (5 bases). Trimming left V 5 bases short and J 9 bases short, with 14 bases between. Per germline, CDR1 KGHSH and CDR2 LQKENI. CDR3 length equals 14 residues. CDR3 coding DNA: TGTGCCAGCTCAACCGACAGACTCGTTTCACCCCTCCACTTT. Protein: CASSTDRLVSPLHF.

The genes are TRBV7-2 and TRBJ1-1, with TRBD1 as a possible D gene (5 bases). This CDR3 has 15 residues. Germline V gene data show CDR1 as SGHTA and CDR2 as FQGNSA. Between the trimmed V and J ends, which lost 5 bases and 6 bases, there was a span of 19 bases. The CDR3: CASSVPEGRTPEAFF. In nucleotides, the CDR3 is TGTGCCAGCAGCGTGCCGGAGGGGCGCACCCCTGAAGCTTTCTTT.

The chain recombines TRBV4-1 with TRBJ2-2; D is ambiguous. Germline CDR1 is MGHRA and CDR2 is YSYEKL. The CDR3 extends over 12 amino acids. The V end lost 1 base, the J end lost 6 bases, and 3 bases lay between the germline ends. CDR3 residues: CASSQAAGELFF. In DNA form, the CDR3 reads TGCGCCAGCAGCCAAGCAGCCGGGGAGCTGTTTTTT.

The CDR3 region has the DNA TGTGCCAGCAGCCGTGGACAGACACCAATGACCTATGGCTACACCTTC. It is translated as CASSRGQTPMTYGYTF. The chain joins TRBV28 to TRBJ1-2; tentative D call: TRBD1 (6 bases). Germline CDR1 reads MDHEN; CDR2 reads SYDVKM. V gave up 6 bases and J gave up 4 bases, with 21 bases separating them. The CDR3 is 16 amino acids.

This sequence joins TRBV7-9 and TRBJ2-1, with 8 bases identical to TRBD2. The CDR3 extends over 16 amino acids. V lost 4 bases, J lost 4 bases, and 9 bases stayed unmatched. Germline CDR1 and CDR2: SEHNR and FQNEAQ (reference sequence). This chain's CDR3 is CASSSGASGPYNEQFF. The CDR3 DNA follows: TGTGCCAGCAGCTCCGGGGCTAGCGGGCCTTACAATGAGCAGTTCTTC.

The V gene is TRBV2, the J gene TRBJ2-1; TRBD2 matches 9 bases. The trim removed 3 bases at V and 7 bases at J, leaving 4 bases unmatched. Germline-derived CDR1 and CDR2 are SNHLY and FYNNEI. The CDR3 is 14 amino acids. The CDR3 here is CASSDSGRRNEQFF. CDR3 DNA: TGTGCCAGCAGTGATAGCGGGAGACGAAATGAGCAGTTCTTC.

The chain combines TRBV6-5 with TRBJ1-2; D is possibly TRBD1 (5 bases). The V gene's germline CDR1 is MNHEY and CDR2 SVGAGI. This CDR3 region has 13 residues. Trimming removed 6 bases at V and 2 bases at J, with 10 bases between. The CDR3 nucleotides read TGTGCCAGCAGGATACAGGAAAACTATGGCTACACCTTC. It translates to CASRIQENYGYTF.

Here the CDR3 DNA reads TGTGCCATCAGTGAGCCTAGAGGGACAGGTCAGCGCACAGATACGCAGTATTTT. It translates to CAISEPRGTGQRTDTQYF. This chain joins TRBV10-3 and TRBJ2-3; 8 bases match TRBD1. The CDR3 is 18 residues long. The V segment lost 2 bases and the J segment 1 base; nucleotides outside the gene matches: 11. Germline V gene lookup returns CDR1 ENHRY and CDR2 SYGVKD.

The chain joins TRBV25-1 to TRBJ1-5; D is unclear. CDR1 MGHDK and CDR2 SYGVNS come from the germline V gene. Trimming stripped 4 bases from V and 0 bases from J, with 7 bases between. The CDR3 runs 14 residues. CDR3 coding DNA: TGTGCCAGCAGTGGCAGATATAGCAATCAGCCCCAGCATTTT. This sequence encodes CASSGRYSNQPQHF.

This rearrangement joins TRBV10-1 to TRBJ2-1; no clear D gene. This CDR3 contains 13 residues. Germline V gene sequence: CDR1 WNHNN, CDR2 SYGVQD (reference sequence). V lost 0 bases and J lost 7, with 7 bases in between. The CDR3 region is CASSESSRNEQFF. The CDR3 DNA is TGCGCCAGCAGTGAGTCGTCTAGGAATGAGCAGTTCTTC.

CDR3 in DNA: TGTGCCAGCAGGGACGAGGGGGCTGGCACTGAAGCTTTCTTT. Its protein is CASRDEGAGTEAFF. This chain joins TRBV6-5 and TRBJ1-1; TRBD1 matches at 7 bases. V was clipped by 6 bases and J by 4 bases; unmatched bases: 8. This CDR3 contains 14 residues. From germline, CDR1 is MNHEY and CDR2 SVGAGI.

V usage is TRBV9 and J usage is TRBJ2-3, with 9 nucleotides matching TRBD2. This CDR3 has 15 residues. CDR1 is SGDLS and CDR2 is YYNGEE in the germline V gene. Trimming cost V 0 bases and J 1 base; bases outside gene matches: 0. The CDR3 reads CASSVGTSGTDTQYF. CDR3 DNA: TGTGCCAGCAGCGTAGGGACTAGCGGCACAGATACGCAGTATTTT.